Described below is a single T cell receptor beta chain sequence and its context. Assignments of participants to cohorts depended upon their own reported clinical history. Measured with immunoSEQ multiplex PCR; TCRdb has only the in-frame clones, and not every one. The data contain about 260,000 clones, 85% to 90% of them singletons. This specimen belongs to a study of blood T cell repertoires in COVID-19. About the study: From T cells, B-cell-depleted T cells, or PBMCs came the material, which was cDNA or gDNA.

The TCR comes from a woman aged 25-40 years with acute COVID-19. Sample: PBMCs or T cells enriched from blood (not recorded which).

DNA of the CDR3: TGTGCCAGCAGCGTAGGCTCCGGGACACAAACTGAAGCTTTCTTT. It translates to CASSVGSGTQTEAFF. The J gene is TRBJ1-1, the V gene TRBV9, with a possible D match to TRBD1 (6 bases). In germline, CDR1 is SGDLS, CDR2 YYNGEE. The V end was cut by 0 bases, the J end by 5 bases, with 14 bases between. The CDR3 runs to 15 residues.